This T cell receptor (beta chain) was profiled in a study of Ad26.COV2.S vaccination and SARS-CoV-2 variants. TCRdb keeps only in-frame clones here, not all; method: immunoSEQ multiplex PCR. The data show some 340,000 clones, about 82% seen once. Germline CDR1 reads SGHTA; CDR2 reads FQGNSA. The length of the CDR3 is 18 residues. The V gene end was trimmed by 5 bases and the J gene end by 4 bases; junction bases not matched to a gene: 9. Sample treatment: around 19 received Ad26.COV2.S at low or high dose, single or two shots; roughly five received placebo; per-sample allocation not given. Repertoires come from day 63 after the first vaccine or placebo injection. Donation came from an adult in Boston who was aged 18-55 years. This clone has only a few counts.

The sequence derives from a person between 18 and 65 years old who received the Ad26.COV2.S COVID-19 vaccine or a placebo. The input for sequencing was peripheral blood, taken in a trial of Ad26.COV2.S vaccine versus placebo. The chain couples TRBV7-2 to TRBJ2-2; TRBD2 aligns across 14 bases. This CDR3 is CASSPGLAGALGTGELFF. CDR3 bases: TGTGCCAGCAGCCCGGGACTAGCGGGGGCCCTGGGCACCGGGGAGCTGTTTTTT.